The clone carrying this TCR beta chain showed up many times. Its antigen remains unidentified. This sample was taken from a study of T cell repertoires in cytomegalovirus infection. Germline CDR1 and CDR2: SGHTA and FQGTGA. The CDR3 extends over 20 amino acids. Trimming pared 0 bases from V and 4 bases from J, leaving 27 bases between. MiXCR was run by TCRdb on the reads, yielding one entry per CDR3 protein. The sample lists approximately 770,000 distinct CDR3 sequences, about 28% occurring once. Notes on the study in general: Dominating the ex vivo response were HLA-C-restricted CMV-specific TCR beta clonotypes.

This specimen was cultured CD8+ T cells from PBMCs, taken from culture after CMV antigen stimulation. The sequence was collected from a human donor in good health (CMV status not recorded). Some clones in this sample may be carry-over from other donors' samples. The chain is built from TRBV7-3 and TRBJ1-1, with a weak D call TRBD1 (6 bases). This chain's CDR3 is CASSLTAIMGRTGSSTEAFF. CDR3 DNA sequence: TGTGCCAGCAGCTTAACGGCAATAATGGGGCGAACAGGGTCGAGCACTGAAGCTTTCTTT. Variable domain in full (rest from reference TRBV7-3 and TRBJ1-1): GAGVSQTPSNKVTEKGKYVELRCDPISGHTALYWYRQSLGQGPEFLIYFQGTGAADDSGLPNDRFFAVRPEGSVSTLKIQRTERGDSAVYLCASSLTAIMGRTGSSTEAFFGQGTRLTVV.